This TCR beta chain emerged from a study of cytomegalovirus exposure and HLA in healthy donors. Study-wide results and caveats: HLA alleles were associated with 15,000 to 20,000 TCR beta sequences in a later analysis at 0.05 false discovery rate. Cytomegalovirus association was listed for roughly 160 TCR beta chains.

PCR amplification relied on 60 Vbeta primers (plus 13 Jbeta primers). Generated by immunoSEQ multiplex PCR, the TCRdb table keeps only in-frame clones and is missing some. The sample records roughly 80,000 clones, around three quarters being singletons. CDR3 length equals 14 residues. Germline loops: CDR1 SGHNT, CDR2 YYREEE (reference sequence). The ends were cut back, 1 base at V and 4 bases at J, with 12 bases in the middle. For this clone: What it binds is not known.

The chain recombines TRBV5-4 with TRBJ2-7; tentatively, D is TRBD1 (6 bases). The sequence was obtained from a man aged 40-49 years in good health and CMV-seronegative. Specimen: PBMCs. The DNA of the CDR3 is TGTGCCAGCAGCTTGCAGAACAGGGATTACGAGCAGTACTTC. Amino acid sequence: CASSLQNRDYEQYF.